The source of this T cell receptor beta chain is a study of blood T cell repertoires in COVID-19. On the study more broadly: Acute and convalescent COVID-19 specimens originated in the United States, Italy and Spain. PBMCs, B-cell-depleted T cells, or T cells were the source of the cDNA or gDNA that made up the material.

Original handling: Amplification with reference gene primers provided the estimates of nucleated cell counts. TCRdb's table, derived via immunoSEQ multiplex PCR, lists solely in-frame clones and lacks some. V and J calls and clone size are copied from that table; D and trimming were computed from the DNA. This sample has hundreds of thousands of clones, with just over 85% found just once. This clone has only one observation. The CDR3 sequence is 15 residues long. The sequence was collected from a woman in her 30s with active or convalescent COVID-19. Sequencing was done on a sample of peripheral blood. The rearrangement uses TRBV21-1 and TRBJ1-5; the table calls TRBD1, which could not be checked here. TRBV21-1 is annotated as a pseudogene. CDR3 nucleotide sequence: TGTGCCAGCAGCAAAGGGGCGAGGGGGAATCAGCCCCAGCATTTT. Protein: CASSKGARGNQPQHF.